What follows are 14 T cell receptor beta chains derived from one specimen sequenced in a study of Graves' ophthalmopathy and Graves' hyperthyroidism. CDR3 regions of TCR beta were amplified from RNA transcripts. After a first-round RT-PCR with HTBI primers, a second-round multiplex PCR was run. MiXCR, run by TCRdb on the multiplex PCR reads, gives a single entry per CDR3 protein. The table records over a million distinct CDR3 sequences, 35% to 40% of them present only once. The sequenced sample was peripheral blood or thyroid tissue (not recorded which). The origin of the receptors is an adult man with Graves' hyperthyroidism.

A few counts support this clonotype. The rearrangement links TRBV7-2 to TRBJ1-2; 10 nucleotides agree with TRBD1. V was pared by 3 bases and J by 4 bases, with 8 bases of the junction left unmatched. Germline CDR1 and CDR2: SGHTA and FQGNSA. The CDR3 length is 16 residues. The CDR3 region is CASSLVGTGVGYGYTF. In DNA, the CDR3 is TGTGCCAGCAGCTTGGTTGGGACAGGGGTTGGCTATGGCTACACCTTC.

There are a few counts of this clonotype. In nucleotides, the CDR3 is TGCGCCAGCAGCCAAGAGAGGACGGCGTTTTTGGCCCTCCACTTT. It specifies CASSQERTAFLALHF. The rearrangement links TRBV4-1 to TRBJ1-6, with D uncertain. Germline V lookup: CDR1 MGHRA, CDR2 YSYEKL. With 0 bases removed from V and 14 bases from J, the gap between germline ends came to 17 bases. The CDR3 runs to 15 residues.

This chain connects TRBV10-3 to TRBJ2-7; a possible D gene is TRBD1 (6 bases). CDR1 ENHRY and CDR2 SYGVKD come from the germline V gene. The ends were cut back, 0 bases at V and 2 bases at J, with 11 bases in the middle. The CDR3 is made up of 15 amino acids. The CDR3 reads CAISESIQGTYEQYF. The CDR3 nucleotides are TGTGCCATCAGTGAGTCGATACAGGGTACCTACGAGCAGTACTTC.

Many counts were recorded for this clonotype. The chain joins TRBV2 to TRBJ1-6; 7 positions agree with TRBD1. The CDR3 extends over 14 amino acids. CDR1 is SNHLY, CDR2 FYNNEI, per germline. J gave up 9 bases and V 6 bases, and 8 bases lay outside the gene matches. The CDR3 region has the DNA TGTGCCAGCAGCGACAGGGCAGGCGGTTCACCCCTCCACTTT. As protein: CASSDRAGGSPLHF. The full variable domain, completed using reference TRBV2 and TRBJ1-6, is EPEVTQTPSHQVTQMGQEVILRCVPISNHLYFYWYRQILGQKVEFLVSFYNNEISEKSEIFDDQFSVERPDGSNFTLKIRSTKLEDSAMYFCASSDRAGGSPLHFGNGTRLTVT.

This clonotype occurred many times. The rearrangement joins TRBV7-8 to TRBJ2-6; the D is unclear. Trimming shortened V by 5 bases and J by 3 bases, and 8 bases separated the two germline ends. Germline-derived CDR1 and CDR2 are SGHVS and FQNEAQ. The CDR3 contains 14 residues. The CDR3 spells CASSPKNGANVLTF. Here the CDR3 DNA reads TGTGCCAGCAGCCCTAAAAATGGGGCCAACGTCCTGACTTTC.

This clonotype turned up a few times. The rearrangement links TRBV15 to TRBJ1-3; D perhaps matches TRBD1 (5 bases). The CDR3 is 17 amino acids. Trimming shortened V by 3 bases and J by 0 bases, and 15 bases separated the two germline ends. Germline V CDR1 and CDR2: LNHNV, YYDKDF (reference sequence). CDR3 DNA sequence: TGTGCCACCAGCAGCCAAGGTGCTAGGGGCTCTGGAAACACCATATATTTT. As protein: CATSSQGARGSGNTIYF.

The genes are TRBV7-8 and TRBJ1-5; D uncertain. From germline, CDR1 is SGHVS and CDR2 FQNEAQ. V was trimmed by 2 bases and J by 2 bases, leaving 10 bases between them. The CDR3 is 15 amino acids. The CDR3 DNA follows: TGTGCCAGCAGCTTATTTCAGGCGGGCAATCAGCCCCAGCATTTT. Translated: CASSLFQAGNQPQHF. Drawing the rest from reference TRBV7-8 and TRBJ1-5, the complete variable domain is GAGVSQSPRYKVAKRGQDVALRCDPISGHVSLFWYQQALGQGPEFLTYFQNEAQLDKSGLPSDRFFAERPEGSVSTLKIQRTQQEDSAVYLCASSLFQAGNQPQHFGDGTRLSIL.

Concerning this clonotype: This clone may be a read error of a much larger clone one base away. Likely a read error: the CDR3 ends without its conserved phenylalanine or tryptophan. V usage is TRBV9 and J usage is TRBJ1-1; tentatively, D is TRBD1 (6 bases). The ends were cut back, 4 bases at V and 4 bases at J, with 14 bases in the middle. This CDR3 is built from 14 residues. Germline V gene lookup returns CDR1 SGDLS and CDR2 YYNGEE. DNA of the CDR3: TGTGCCAGCAGCCCGGAGGGGGGGGGCACTGAAGCTTTCTCT. It specifies CASSPEGGGTEAFS.

In its sample, this clonotype was seen many times. This rearrangement joins TRBV29-1 to TRBJ2-7; 10 bases align to TRBD2. V shed 7 bases, J shed 3 bases, and the junction held 9 bases outside the gene matches. The CDR3 spans 14 residues. The germline V gene encodes CDR1 SQVTM and CDR2 ANQGSEA. CDR3 sequence (DNA): TGCAGCGGTATTTCGGCTAGCGGGGGCTACGAGCAGTACTTC. Amino acids: CSGISASGGYEQYF.

This clonotype appeared many times. The CDR3 nucleotides are TGTGCCAGCAGTGAATTGGCAGGCAATCAGCCCCAGCATTTT. Translation gives CASSELAGNQPQHF. The rearrangement joins TRBV2 to TRBJ1-5; the D is unclear. CDR1 and CDR2 (germline): SNHLY, FYNNEI. CDR3 length equals 14 residues. V was trimmed by 2 bases and J by 2 bases, leaving 7 bases between them.

Details on this clonotype: It may be a read error: a sequence one base away is much more abundant. The rearrangement joins TRBV7-2 to TRBJ2-2; possibly TRBD2 for D (6 bases). CDR1 is SGHTA, CDR2 FQGNSA, per germline. CDR3 size: 16 residues. For the CDR3, the DNA is TGTGCCAGCAGCTTTCTCGGGAGAAGAGGCACCGAGGAGCTGTTTTTT. Translating it yields CASSFLGRRGTEELFF.

The J gene is TRBJ2-7, the V gene TRBV15; D gene ambiguous. Germline V gene data show CDR1 as LNHNV and CDR2 as YYDKDF (reference sequence). This CDR3 region has 15 residues. Deletions cut 4 bases from V and 3 bases from J, with 16 bases between. CDR3 protein: CATSTSQEVFYEQYF. CDR3 sequence (DNA): TGTGCCACCAGCACCAGCCAAGAGGTCTTCTACGAGCAGTACTTC.

The rearrangement joins TRBV3-1 to TRBJ2-7; 8 bases align to TRBD1. There are 17 residues in the CDR3. With 6 bases clipped from V and 4 bases from J, the junction kept 17 bases outside the gene matches. Germline CDR1 and CDR2: LGHDT and YNNKEL (reference sequence). DNA of the CDR3: TGTGCCAGCAGTGTTACGCTCTGGGCAGGGGGCTCATACGAGCAGTACTTC. Its protein is CASSVTLWAGGSYEQYF.

This clonotype was seen ten or more times. The CDR3 spells CASSAGTVNYGYTF. Written as DNA, the CDR3 is TGTGCCAGCAGCGCCGGGACAGTCAACTATGGCTACACCTTC. The chain combines TRBV13 with TRBJ1-2; 7 nucleotides agree with TRBD1. V was pared by 5 bases and J by 2 bases, with 5 bases of the junction left unmatched. The CDR3 is 14 residues long. Germline values: CDR1 PRHDT, CDR2 FYEKMQ (reference sequence).